The 17 T cell receptor beta chains in this list originate from one sample, sequenced in a study of blood T cell repertoires in COVID-19. TCRdb's copy holds only in-frame clones and misses some; the assay was immunoSEQ multiplex PCR. The table shows fewer than 200,000 clones, with approximately 80% occurring only once. Sample: PBMCs or T cells enriched from blood (not recorded which). These receptors all come from a woman aged 60-75 years with acute COVID-19.

The chain uses TRBV2 and TRBJ1-1, with 7 bases lining up with TRBD1. The V and J ends lost 6 bases and 4 bases, in that order; junction bases with no gene match: 5. The CDR3 is made up of 13 amino acids. Germline CDR1 reads SNHLY; CDR2 reads FYNNEI. The CDR3 protein is CASRTTGRTEAFF. In DNA form, the CDR3 reads TGTGCCAGCAGAACGACAGGGCGCACTGAAGCTTTCTTT.

The chain employs TRBV11-2 and TRBJ2-7; perhaps TRBD1 as D (5 bases). Germline assignment: CDR1 SGHAT and CDR2 FQNNGV. This CDR3 is built from 15 residues. V lost 1 base and J 2 bases, leaving 12 bases between the germline ends. As DNA, the CDR3 is TGTGCCAGCAGCTTAGGACAGCAAAAAACCTACGAGCAGTACTTC. Residues: CASSLGQQKTYEQYF.

The chain employs TRBV27 and TRBJ2-2; D might be TRBD1 (5 bases). The CDR3 consists of 14 residues. CDR1 MNHEY and CDR2 SMNVEV come from the germline V gene (reference sequence). V was trimmed by 6 bases and J by 4 bases, leaving 12 bases between them. The CDR3 nucleotides are TGTGCCAGCAGGTCAGACAGTTTCACCGGGGAGCTGTTTTTT. Its protein is CASRSDSFTGELFF.

The CDR3 sequence is CATSRPRDRRHGLYGYTF. DNA of the CDR3: TGTGCCACCAGCAGACCGAGGGACAGACGGCACGGGCTCTATGGCTACACCTTC. The chain uses TRBV15 and TRBJ1-2; 7 bases agree with TRBD1. The CDR3 runs to 18 residues. With V trimmed by 2 bases and J by 4 bases, 16 bases remained unmatched. Germline assignment: CDR1 LNHNV and CDR2 YYDKDF (reference sequence).

V and J are TRBV24-1 and TRBJ2-2, with 9 bases matching TRBD1. The CDR3 is 16 amino acids. Germline V gene data show CDR1 as KGHDR and CDR2 as SFDVKD. Germline trimming cut 5 bases from V and 6 bases from J; bases unmatched to any gene: 9. Here the CDR3 DNA reads TGTGCCACCAGTGTCGCCGGGACAGGGAGAGCCGGGGAGCTGTTTTTT. Its translation is CATSVAGTGRAGELFF.

The chain uses TRBV6-6 and TRBJ1-1; perhaps TRBD1 as D (5 bases). Trimming removed 7 bases from V and 7 bases from J, with 19 bases in between. Germline CDR1 MNHNY, CDR2 SVGAGI (reference sequence). The CDR3 has 14 residues. In nucleotides, the CDR3 is TGTGCCAGCACCTACGAAGGGGTCAGCAATGAAGCTTTCTTT. It translates to CASTYEGVSNEAFF.

The V call is TRBV2, the J call TRBJ2-7, with TRBD1 as a possible D gene (5 bases). The V gene's germline CDR1 is SNHLY and CDR2 FYNNEI. V lost 11 bases and J lost 4, with 24 bases in between. The CDR3 length is 15 residues. The CDR3 region is CALNRRGANPYEQYF. CDR3 sequence (DNA): TGTGCCCTCAACCGAAGGGGCGCCAATCCGTACGAGCAGTACTTC.

This clone turned up a few times. V usage is TRBV7-6 and J usage is TRBJ2-1, with 14 bases identical to TRBD2. This CDR3 has 16 residues. J lost 5 bases, V lost 3 bases, and 3 bases had no gene match. Germline loops: CDR1 SGHVS, CDR2 FNYEAQ. The CDR3, as DNA: TGTGCCAGCAGCTTCCGGACTAGCGGGAGGAACAATGAGCAGTTCTTC. It yields the protein CASSFRTSGRNNEQFF.

V gene TRBV7-2 combines with J gene TRBJ2-1; tentatively, D is TRBD1 (5 bases). The length of the CDR3 is 15 residues. CDR1 is SGHTA and CDR2 is FQGNSA in the germline V gene. Between the trimmed V and J ends, which lost 5 bases and 3 bases, there was a span of 14 bases. DNA of the CDR3: TGTGCCAGCAGCCCAGACGCACAGGACTACAATGAGCAGTTCTTC. It yields the protein CASSPDAQDYNEQFF.

The V gene is TRBV3-1 (or the pseudogene TRBV3-2), the J gene TRBJ2-2, with 8 bases matching TRBD1. From germline, CDR1 is LGHDT and CDR2 YNNKEL (reference sequence). This CDR3 contains 17 residues. With V trimmed by 4 bases and J by 7 bases, 14 bases remained unmatched. The CDR3 spells CASSPSGGGIKSGELFF. The CDR3 DNA sequence: TGTGCCAGCAGCCCATCAGGGGGCGGGATTAAGAGCGGGGAGCTGTTTTTT.

This chain joins TRBV4-1 and TRBJ1-1; 8 bases map to TRBD1. Germline V gene lookup returns CDR1 MGHRA and CDR2 YSYEKL. This CDR3 comprises 16 residues. The V and J ends lost 4 bases and 7 bases, in that order; junction bases with no gene match: 14. This CDR3 is CASSRPYSDRDIEAFF. The CDR3 region has the DNA TGCGCCAGCAGCCGACCTTACTCGGACAGGGATATTGAAGCTTTCTTT.

The rearrangement uses TRBV24-1 and TRBJ2-2; the D gene is possibly TRBD1 (6 bases). V shed 5 bases and J shed 7 bases, with 13 bases lying between them. CDR3 length: 14 amino acids. From germline, CDR1 is KGHDR and CDR2 SFDVKD. The CDR3 coding sequence is TGTGCCACCAGTGGATCGACAGGAAGCGGGGAGCTGTTTTTT. Protein product: CATSGSTGSGELFF.

The rearrangement links TRBV7-8 to TRBJ2-5; D might be TRBD1 (7 bases). Trimming took 3 bases from V and 5 from J, leaving 22 bases between them. The CDR3 spans 17 residues. Germline assignment: CDR1 SGHVS and CDR2 FQNEAQ. The CDR3 sequence is CASSFWNRDSRGETQYF. The CDR3, as DNA: TGTGCCAGCAGCTTTTGGAACCGGGACTCCAGGGGGGAGACCCAGTACTTC.

V usage is TRBV6-2 or TRBV6-3 and J usage is TRBJ2-7, with 12 positions matching TRBD2. In germline, CDR1 is MNHEY, CDR2 SVGEGT. V lost 3 bases and J lost 2; bases outside the gene matches: 2. This CDR3 is built from 15 residues. CDR3 sequence reads: CASSYTSGGTYEQYF. CDR3 nucleotide sequence: TGTGCCAGCAGTTATACTAGCGGGGGGACCTACGAGCAGTACTTC.

The chain employs TRBV6-5 and TRBJ2-7, with no clear D. Trimming stripped 10 bases from V and 2 bases from J, with 12 bases between. CDR1 and CDR2 from the germline V gene are MNHEY and SVGAGI. The CDR3 has 12 amino acids. The CDR3 DNA follows: TGTGCCACCGGAGAGGTTACCTACGAGCAGTACTTC. Translated: CATGEVTYEQYF.

The chain employs TRBV30 and TRBJ1-2; 7 bases map to TRBD1. V dropped 4 bases and J dropped 2; count of bases not matched to a gene: 1. The CDR3 is made up of 12 amino acids. From germline, CDR1 is GTSNPN and CDR2 SVGIG (reference sequence). CDR3 sequence (DNA): TGTGCCTGGACGGGACAGAACTATGGCTACACCTTC. This translates into CAWTGQNYGYTF.

This clone is a singleton in its sample. The chain carries TRBV27 and TRBJ1-6; TRBD1 matches at 7 bases. Trimming at V came to 6 bases and at J to 5 bases, leaving 10 bases not matched to a gene. In germline, CDR1 is MNHEY, CDR2 SMNVEV (reference sequence). The CDR3 loop spans 16 amino acids. The CDR3 loop is CASRPTGVRNNSPLHF. CDR3 nucleotide sequence: TGTGCCAGCAGGCCAACAGGGGTTAGAAATAATTCACCCCTCCACTTT.